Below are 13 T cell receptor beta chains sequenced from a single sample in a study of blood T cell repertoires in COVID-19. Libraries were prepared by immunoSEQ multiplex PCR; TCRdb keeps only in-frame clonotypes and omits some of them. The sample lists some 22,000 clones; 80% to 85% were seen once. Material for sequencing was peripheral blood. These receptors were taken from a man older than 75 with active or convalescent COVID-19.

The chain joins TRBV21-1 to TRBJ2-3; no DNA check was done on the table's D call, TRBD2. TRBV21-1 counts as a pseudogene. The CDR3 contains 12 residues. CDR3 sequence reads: CASGEITDTQYF. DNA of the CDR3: TGTGCCAGCGGGGAGATCACAGATACGCAGTATTTT.

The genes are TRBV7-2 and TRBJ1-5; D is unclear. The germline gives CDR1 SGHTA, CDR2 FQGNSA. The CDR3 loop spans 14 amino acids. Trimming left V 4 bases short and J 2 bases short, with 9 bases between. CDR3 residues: CASSSQLGNQPQHF. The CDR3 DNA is TGTGCCAGCAGCTCACAGTTAGGCAATCAGCCCCAGCATTTT.

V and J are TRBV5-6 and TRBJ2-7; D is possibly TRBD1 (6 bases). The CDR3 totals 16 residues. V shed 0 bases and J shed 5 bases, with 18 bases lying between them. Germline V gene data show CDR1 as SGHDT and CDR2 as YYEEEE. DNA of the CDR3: TGTGCCAGCAGCTTGGCCCCTACTTTGGGGGCCCACGAGCAGTACTTC. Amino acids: CASSLAPTLGAHEQYF. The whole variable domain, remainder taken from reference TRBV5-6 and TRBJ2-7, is DAGVTQSPTHLIKTRGQQVTLRCSPKSGHDTVSWYQQALGQGPQFIFQYYEEEERQRGNFPDRFSGHQFPNYSSELNVNALLLGDSALYLCASSLAPTLGAHEQYFGPGTRLTVT.

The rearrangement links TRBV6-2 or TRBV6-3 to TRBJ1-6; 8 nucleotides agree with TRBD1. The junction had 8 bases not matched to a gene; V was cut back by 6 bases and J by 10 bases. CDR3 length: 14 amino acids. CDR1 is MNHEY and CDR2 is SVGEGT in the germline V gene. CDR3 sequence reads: CASSLTGEVSPLHF. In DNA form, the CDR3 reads TGTGCCAGCAGCCTGACAGGGGAAGTATCACCCCTCCACTTT.

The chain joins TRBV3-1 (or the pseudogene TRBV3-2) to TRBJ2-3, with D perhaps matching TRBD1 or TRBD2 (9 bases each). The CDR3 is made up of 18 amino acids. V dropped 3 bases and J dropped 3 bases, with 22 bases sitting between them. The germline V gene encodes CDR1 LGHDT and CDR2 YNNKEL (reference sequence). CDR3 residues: CASSHTGGGSGSTDTQYF. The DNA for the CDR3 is TGTGCCAGCAGCCACACAGGGGGCGGTAGCGGGAGTACAGATACGCAGTATTTT.

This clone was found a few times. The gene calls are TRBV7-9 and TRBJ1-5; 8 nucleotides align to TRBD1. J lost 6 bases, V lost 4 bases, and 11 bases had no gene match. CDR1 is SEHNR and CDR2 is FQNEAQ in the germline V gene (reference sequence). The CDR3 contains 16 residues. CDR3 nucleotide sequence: TGTGCCAGCAGCTCCTTGGACAGGGCAGAGACTCAGCCCCAGCATTTT. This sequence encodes CASSSLDRAETQPQHF.

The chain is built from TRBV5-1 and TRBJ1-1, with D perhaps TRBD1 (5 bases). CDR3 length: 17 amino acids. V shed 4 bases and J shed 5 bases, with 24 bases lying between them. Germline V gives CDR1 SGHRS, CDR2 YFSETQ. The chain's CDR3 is CASSIQSVGTGGTEAFF. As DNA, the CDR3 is TGCGCCAGCAGCATACAATCGGTCGGGACGGGAGGGACTGAAGCTTTCTTT.

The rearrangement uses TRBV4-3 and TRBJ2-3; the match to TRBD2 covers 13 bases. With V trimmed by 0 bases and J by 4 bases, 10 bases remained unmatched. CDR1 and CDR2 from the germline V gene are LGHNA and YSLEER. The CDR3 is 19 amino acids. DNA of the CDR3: TGCGCCAGCAGCCAAGATCCCGCCCGACTAGCGGGGGGCCCAGATACGCAGTATTTT. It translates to CASSQDPARLAGGPDTQYF.

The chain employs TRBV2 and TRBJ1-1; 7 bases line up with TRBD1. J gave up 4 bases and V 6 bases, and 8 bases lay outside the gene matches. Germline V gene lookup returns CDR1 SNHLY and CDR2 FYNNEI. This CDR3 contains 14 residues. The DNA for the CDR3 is TGTGCCAGCAGCGTACTCGACAGGGTCACTGAAGCTTTCTTT. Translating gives CASSVLDRVTEAFF.

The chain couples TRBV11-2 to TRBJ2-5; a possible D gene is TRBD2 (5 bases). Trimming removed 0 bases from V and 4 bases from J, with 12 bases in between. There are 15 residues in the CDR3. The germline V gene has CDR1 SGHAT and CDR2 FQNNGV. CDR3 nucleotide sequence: TGTGCCAGCAGCTTAGAAAGTGTTGGAGGAGAGACCCAGTACTTC. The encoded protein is CASSLESVGGETQYF.

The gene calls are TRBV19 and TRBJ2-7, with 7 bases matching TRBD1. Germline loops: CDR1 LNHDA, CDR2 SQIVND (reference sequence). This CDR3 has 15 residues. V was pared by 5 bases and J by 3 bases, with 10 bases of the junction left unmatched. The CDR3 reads CASSATGTDHYEQYF. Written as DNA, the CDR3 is TGTGCCAGTAGTGCCACCGGGACAGACCACTACGAGCAGTACTTC.

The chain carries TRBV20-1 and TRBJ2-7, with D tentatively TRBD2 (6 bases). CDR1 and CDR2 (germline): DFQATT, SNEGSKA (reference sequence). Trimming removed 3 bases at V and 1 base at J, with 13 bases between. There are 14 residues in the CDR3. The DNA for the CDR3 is TGCAGTGCTAGTGGGGCTAGCGCGTCCTACGAGCAGTACTTC. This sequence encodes CSASGASASYEQYF.

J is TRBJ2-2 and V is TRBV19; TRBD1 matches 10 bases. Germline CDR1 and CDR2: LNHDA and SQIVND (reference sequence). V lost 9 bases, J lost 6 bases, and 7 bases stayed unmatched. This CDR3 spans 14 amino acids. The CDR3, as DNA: TGTGCCAGCCTGGACAGGGGGGCAGCCGGGGAGCTGTTTTTT. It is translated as CASLDRGAAGELFF.